Following are 14 T cell receptor beta chains from one sample sequenced in a study of T cells in Graves' hyperthyroidism and ophthalmopathy. RNA transcripts provided the source from which TCR beta CDR3 regions were amplified. Initially, a first-round RT-PCR of the TCR CDR3 employed the HTBI primer set. TCRdb analysed the multiplex PCR reads with MiXCR anew, one entry per CDR3 protein. Of 500,000 to 550,000 distinct CDR3 sequences listed, 15% to 20% are singletons. Sequenced: blood. Receptor source: a man in his forties with Graves' ophthalmopathy.

The chain combines TRBV7-8 with TRBJ2-3; D could derive from TRBD1 or TRBD2 (5 bases each). CDR1 and CDR2 (germline): SGHVS, FQNEAQ. Trimming removed 6 bases at V and 0 bases at J, with 16 bases between. The CDR3 has 16 residues. The CDR3 region is CASSLTGTPSTDTQYF. The DNA of the CDR3 is TGTGCCAGCAGTCTAACTGGGACCCCTAGCACAGATACGCAGTATTTT.

This clonotype has a count of ten or more. The V gene is TRBV7-9, the J gene TRBJ1-1; 9 nucleotides align to TRBD1. V lost 3 bases and J lost 4; bases outside the gene matches: 9. Germline assignment: CDR1 SEHNR and CDR2 FQNEAQ (reference sequence). This CDR3 is 16 amino acids long. The CDR3 is CASSLDLTGGGTEAFF. Here the CDR3 DNA reads TGTGCCAGCAGCTTGGATCTAACAGGGGGCGGCACTGAAGCTTTCTTT.

The count of this clonotype is one. The chain combines TRBV29-1 with TRBJ2-1; D uncertain. CDR3 length equals 12 residues. Germline-derived CDR1 and CDR2 are SQVTM and ANQGSEA. The germline V and J ends were trimmed by 4 bases and 10 bases, with 14 bases remaining between them. The CDR3 bases are TGCAGCGTTGCGGTTAGGGCATACGAGCAGTTCTTC. This encodes CSVAVRAYEQFF.

The chain recombines TRBV13 with TRBJ2-1; D remains unclear. CDR1 is PRHDT, CDR2 FYEKMQ, per germline (reference sequence). CDR3 length: 12 residues. Trimming pared 2 bases from V and 6 bases from J, leaving 5 bases between. The CDR3 nucleotides are TGTGCCAGCAGCTTAAATCTCAATGAGCAGTTCTTC. As protein: CASSLNLNEQFF.

Worth noting for this clonotype: A much larger clone is a single base away; this may be a read error. The genes are TRBV5-1 and TRBJ2-7; TRBD1 matches 7 bases. The germline V gene encodes CDR1 SGHRS and CDR2 YFSETQ. CDR3 size: 14 residues. V was clipped by 2 bases and J by 8 bases; unmatched bases: 10. The CDR3 DNA reads as TGCGCCAGCAGCTTTGTGCAGGGGGTTCACCAGCAGTACTTC. Protein: CASSFVQGVHQQYF. The complete variable domain, with remaining parts taken from reference TRBV5-1 and TRBJ2-7, reads KAGVTQTPRYLIKTRGQQVTLSCSPISGHRSVSWYQQTPGQGLQFLFEYFSETQRNKGNFPGRFSGRQFSNSRSEMNVSTLELGDSALYLCASSFVQGVHQQYFGPGTRLTVT.

This clonotype was picked up many times. The chain recombines TRBV2 with TRBJ1-2; D call uncertain. The CDR3 has 12 residues. The V end lost 6 bases, the J end lost 7 bases, and 12 bases lay between the germline ends. CDR1 and CDR2 from the germline V gene are SNHLY and FYNNEI. The DNA for the CDR3 is TGTGCCAGCAGCGCTGACTTAGGTGGCTACACCTTC. The encoded protein is CASSADLGGYTF.

The rearrangement links TRBV4-2 to TRBJ2-7; possibly TRBD1 for D (5 bases). Germline-derived CDR1 and CDR2 are LGHNA and YNFKEQ. The CDR3 loop spans 16 amino acids. V was clipped by 1 base and J by 2 bases, with 15 bases between them. The DNA for the CDR3 is TGTGCCAGCAGCCAAGCGAGCGACAGCGCACCCTACGAGCAGTACTTC. This gives the protein CASSQASDSAPYEQYF.

The table lists this clonotype with many counts. The V and J genes are TRBV5-1 and TRBJ1-1, with 7 bases lining up with TRBD1. CDR1 and CDR2 (germline): SGHRS, YFSETQ. The CDR3 totals 14 residues. V lost 3 bases, J lost 1 base, and 3 bases stayed unmatched. As DNA, the CDR3 is TGCGCCAGCAGCTCGGGACAGCCGAACACTGAAGCTTTCTTT. This sequence encodes CASSSGQPNTEAFF.

This clonotype was seen only a few times. The chain uses TRBV7-2 and TRBJ2-7, with TRBD2 matching 10 bases. This CDR3 region has 13 residues. Germline assignment: CDR1 SGHTA and CDR2 FQGNSA. CDR3 sequence: CATRTSGTYEQYF. The CDR3 nucleotides are TGTGCAACACGGACTAGCGGCACCTACGAGCAGTACTTC.

This clonotype has at least ten counts. The CDR3 nucleotides are TGTGCCTGGTCACCCGGGACAGGGACTGGAAACACCATATATTTT. Translating it yields CAWSPGTGTGNTIYF. This chain connects TRBV30 to TRBJ1-3, with 9 positions matching TRBD1. CDR1 GTSNPN and CDR2 SVGIG come from the germline V gene (reference sequence). With 5 bases clipped from V and 2 bases from J, the junction kept 7 bases outside the gene matches. The length of the CDR3 is 15 residues.

The chain carries TRBV7-9 and TRBJ2-6, with D possibly being TRBD2 (6 bases). Trimming pared 5 bases from V and 9 bases from J, leaving 17 bases between. From germline, CDR1 is SEHNR and CDR2 FQNEAQ (reference sequence). The CDR3 totals 15 residues. CDR3 DNA: TGTGCCAGCAGCCCGAAGACTAGAATGGGCAACGTCCTGACTTTC. It encodes CASSPKTRMGNVLTF.

This clonotype was counted many times. V gene TRBV7-3 combines with J gene TRBJ2-2; a weak D match, TRBD1 (5 bases). In germline, CDR1 is SGHTA, CDR2 FQGTGA. Trimming cost V 2 bases and J 4 bases, with 11 bases left between them. The CDR3 runs 15 residues. CDR3 sequence: CASSLVGPSTGELFF. In nucleotides, the CDR3 is TGTGCCAGCAGCTTAGTGGGGCCCAGCACCGGGGAGCTGTTTTTT.

This clonotype was seen many times. The chain has TRBV20-1 and TRBJ2-3; the D gene is possibly TRBD1 (6 bases). The length of the CDR3 is 13 residues. Germline CDR1 and CDR2: DFQATT and SNEGSKA (reference sequence). Trimming left V 6 bases short and J 2 bases short, with 12 bases between. The CDR3 spells CSARGGHTDTQYF. Written as DNA, the CDR3 is TGCAGTGCCCGAGGGGGACACACAGATACGCAGTATTTT.

As for this clonotype: It is likely a read error, because the conserved phenylalanine at the end of the CDR3 is missing. The rearrangement links TRBV7-2 to TRBJ2-5; D is ambiguous. This CDR3 spans 12 amino acids. Between the trimmed V and J ends, which lost 3 bases and 1 base, there was a span of 3 bases. From germline, CDR1 is SGHTA and CDR2 FQGNSA. The CDR3 DNA follows: TGTGCCAGCAGCTTGGTCCAAGAGACCCAGTACTCC. Protein: CASSLVQETQYS.